This T cell receptor (beta chain) emerged from a study of blood T cell repertoires in COVID-19. For the study at large: Samples came from the United States, Italy and Spain, spanning acute and convalescent COVID-19. The analysed material was cDNA or gDNA that came from T cells, B-cell-depleted T cells, or PBMCs.

After removal of 5 bases from V and 6 bases from J, the junction contained 4 bases not matched to a gene. Germline V gene data show CDR1 as MNHEY and CDR2 as SVGEGT. The CDR3 contains 14 residues. Authors' processing steps: Amplified reference gene primers provided the basis for estimating nucleated cell counts. TCRdb keeps only in-frame clones here, not all; method: immunoSEQ multiplex PCR. That table gives V, J and clone size, and the DNA gave D and trimming. The sample shows about 90,000 clones, 65% to 90% of them seen only once. This TCR came from an elderly man with active or convalescent COVID-19. The chain employs TRBV6-2 or TRBV6-3 and TRBJ2-7; 13 bases match TRBD2. Sequences were obtained from peripheral blood. CDR3 sequence: CASSNRLAGGEQYF. The CDR3 nucleotides read TGTGCCAGCAGTAACCGACTAGCGGGAGGCGAGCAGTACTTC.